This T cell receptor (beta chain) was sequenced during a study of blood T cell repertoires in COVID-19. Study-level information: Samples came from the United States, Italy and Spain, spanning acute and convalescent COVID-19. PBMCs, B-cell-depleted T cells, or T cells were the source of the cDNA or gDNA that made up the material.

This CDR3 has 16 amino acids. Per germline, CDR1 SNHLY and CDR2 FYNNEI. Trimming took 3 bases from V and 0 from J, leaving 14 bases between them. Produced via immunoSEQ multiplex PCR; TCRdb's table is partial and in-frame only. The data contain approximately 85,000 clones, approximately 89% of them seen just once; the ten biggest clones take up 2% to 3%. The V gene is TRBV2, the J gene TRBJ1-2; D perhaps matches TRBD1 (5 bases). This clonotype originated in a man aged 45 to 65 with acute or convalescent COVID-19. The sequenced material came from peripheral blood. CDR3 coding DNA: TGTGCCAGCAGTGACCTACAGGCACCCTCTAACTATGGCTACACCTTC. Translated: CASSDLQAPSNYGYTF.